A single T cell receptor beta chain is shown here with its context. Its recognized antigen is unknown. Base qualities are not provided; no much larger clone lies one nucleotide away. This record comes from a study of cytomegalovirus exposure and HLA in healthy donors (dated by TCRdb to 2016 to 2017). Notes on the research overall: According to an earlier analysis of several hundred of the donors, about 179 million T cells yielded 100 million or so unique TCR beta sequences and about 280 Gb of sequence data. An early release that covered about 640 HLA-typed donors contained approximately 300 gigabases of sequencing data and tens of millions of unique TCR sequences. Of the roughly 390 genotyped donors, roughly 80% fell in the genetic ancestry cluster associated with self-reported Caucasian donors. The study was designed to test whether signatures of past pathogen exposure could be identified by cataloging public T cell receptors. Using immunosequencing, the study profiled T cell repertoires from approximately 700 subjects and related those repertoires to cytomegalovirus serostatus. In addition to the first cohort of 500 to 850 subjects, a separate validation cohort of 130 or so different subjects was used. To predict cytomegalovirus infection status, the study brought together high-throughput TCR immunosequencing, statistical association of individual TCRs with disease status, and machine learning. To study patterns of TCR occurrence, a later analysis re-analyzed previously published TCR beta repertoires from 550 to 800 donors and added high-resolution HLA genotyping. In the later analysis, no new phenotypic data were used to find candidate immune exposures; instead, reliance was placed on TCR beta sequences and their occurrence across donors. An earlier analysis of 587 of the donors used high-throughput TCR beta sequencing to judge whether each TCR beta V gene segment behaved as functional or pseudogenic. Donor age, sex, ethnicity and CMV serostatus were compiled alongside the repertoire data. A later genetic analysis took genome-wide SNP genotypes for about 65% of the 666 donors and used that subset as a discovery cohort. All discovery cohort repertoires had been generated on a single sequencing platform. HLA typing covered class I and class II loci at four-digit resolution. The number of typed donors differed by locus: roughly 629-640 for A, B, C, DRB1 and DQB1; approximately 540 for DQA1; fewer than 610 for DPA1; and approximately 450 for DPB1. Because of strong linkage in the cohort, a few DR-DQ haplotypes were treated as single units for association and clustering. Across about 380 genotyped donors of the cohort, an average of about 240,000 unique TCR beta nucleotide sequences per donor were sequenced, and around 20% of those sequences were non-productive.

The library was built by means of the immunoSEQ multiplex PCR assay. A mixture of 60 forward primers for TCR Vbeta segments and 13 reverse primers for TCR Jbeta segments was used in the multiplex PCR. Amplification of the CDR3 region of rearranged TCR beta genes was performed with a multiplex PCR assay on genomic DNA. The amplified TCR beta libraries were sequenced on the Illumina HiSeq System as 87-base-pair reads. In the original analysis: A later analysis counted approximately 74 million unique TCR beta chains across the 500 to 850 repertoires, and roughly 10 million of these chains were shared by at least two donors. A nearest-neighbor algorithm error-corrected the raw reads and collapsed the reads into unique sequences, merging closely related sequences to remove PCR and sequencing errors. To assign V, D and J gene segments, CDR3 sequences were aligned to IMGT reference sequences. For a sequence to be retained, at least a six-nucleotide match to both a V gene segment and a J gene segment was required. Rearrangements were classified as productive when the CDR3 lacked stop codons and remained in frame with V and J, and all other rearrangements were classified as non-productive. Following IMGT convention, CDR3 was defined as the stretch from the second conserved V-encoded cysteine to the conserved J-encoded phenylalanine. The earlier analysis of about 560 of the donors excluded any sequence lacking an unambiguous match to a single V gene segment. An earlier analysis of a few hundred of the donors classified V segments as functional when productive rearrangements were above 56.7% and as segregating when the standard deviation between donors was above 5%. A statistical classification framework was built for diagnosing cytomegalovirus status from the catalog of TCR beta chain sequences. In a later analysis, V and J genes were assigned by comparing TCR nucleotide sequences against IMGT/GENE-DB human TR gene sequences. A later analysis assigned CDR3 sequences and most-parsimonious VDJ recombination scenarios with the TCRdist pipeline. A later analysis defined each TCR beta chain by its CDR3 amino acid sequence plus V-gene family, and excluded reads lacking a unique V-gene family. To address suspected cross-contamination and a sequencing artifact, a later analysis removed 450 to 700 highly shared, low-generation-probability nucleotide sequences. In a later analysis, a clonal expansion index was calculated for each public chain from normalized within-repertoire ranks of inferred template counts. A later analysis computed generation probabilities with a VDJ recombination model fitted to out-of-frame rearrangements, and checked the results against IGoR. A later analysis scored TCR-TCR, TCR-HLA and TCR-CMV co-occurrence with hypergeometric tests, applying a repertoire-size bias correction to TCR pairs. To estimate false discovery rates, a later analysis permuted the HLA or CMV assignments 20 times. In a later analysis, co-occurring TCRs were grouped using DBSCAN, and TCRdist sequence similarity was added for clustering within HLA-allele-positive subsets. Repertoires with fewer than 30,000 or more than 120,000 public chains were left out of co-occurrence clustering, as were about 5 repertoires with anomalous nucleotide sharing. TCRdb retrieved this table from immuneACCESS and kept in-frame rearrangements only. Not all clones are present; in checked studies, unresolved V genes account for under half, and no reason is known for the remainder. The V and J calls and clone size were taken over from that table, and D and trimming were inferred from the DNA. In this sample the table shows 100,000 to 150,000 clones, 81% of which occur a single time. Clones ranked in the top ten supply about 1.7% of the sample.

Results the study describes overall, beyond this receptor: Most CMV-associated TCR beta chains appeared to be HLA-restricted in a later analysis, and the HLA associations seemed to be driven largely by CMV exposure. When HLA alleles, especially DR and DQ, strongly co-occurred, TCR associations were difficult to assign to individual alleles. Three of the identified cytomegalovirus-associated TCR beta chains were confirmed in vitro to be specific for cytomegalovirus antigens. In this cohort, only TCR beta chains were sequenced, and detectable features were limited by the absence of alpha or paired-chain data. The study gave a list of about 160 TCR beta chains associated with cytomegalovirus. In an earlier analysis of approximately 590 of the donors, most TCR beta V segments were observed in productive rearrangements about 87% or about 30% of the time, broadly matching IMGT annotations. Because HLA typing was unavailable for some donors at each locus, only the typed subset was used in association tests. According to the authors, the approach could potentially be generalized to other disease states and immunological phenotypes. V-gene and J-gene trimming of TCR beta chains was associated with a missense DCLRE1C variant in a later genetic analysis, and the association was replicated in an independent cohort. Compared with the roughly 700-donor mean, donors in an Asian-associated ancestry cluster had fewer N-insertions in productive TCRs, according to a later genetic analysis. A further reported finding was that TCR beta sequences accurately predicted the HLA-A and HLA-B alleles for most subjects in the first cohort. Because the 87-base-pair reads could not distinguish some IMGT-functional V segments, including TRBV6-2 and TRBV6-3, those segments were excluded. Specific HLA alleles were associated with more than 15,000 TCR beta sequences at a false discovery rate of 0.05 in a later analysis. A later analysis found that HLA-associated TCR beta chains were more clonally expanded and had lower generation probabilities than equally common non-associated chains. Most TCR sequences were observed very rarely across donors, whereas some public TCRs were present in many individuals. Linkage disequilibrium might explain the correlated functional status among segregating V segments, but an unknown experimental factor could not be ruled out. A later analysis reported that several top co-occurrence clusters appeared linked to parvovirus B19, influenza, CMV and Epstein-Barr virus. According to a later analysis, TCR association rates differed among HLA loci, with DRB1 alleles showing the most associated TCRs and HLA-C alleles showing the fewest. The classifier was reported to diagnose cytomegalovirus status with high specificity and sensitivity in both the original cohort and the validation cohort. Because counts were too low, about 15 rarely observed V segments, including chromosome 9 orphons, were left out of the earlier analysis of roughly 600 of the donors. Presence/absence analyses assumed roughly uniform sequencing depth across donors, an assumption that may not hold. A cluster of highly shared sequence variants was judged likely to represent a technical artifact of the sequencing pipeline. CMV serostatus was the only immune exposure information available for the cohort.

In total, approximately 610 healthy bone marrow donors made up the cohort. At the time of sampling, every cohort member was nominally healthy, though immune exposures that went unrecorded were likely present. The donor tested CMV seronegative, placing the donor among the 300 to 450 seronegative members of the cohort. Every donor gave a peripheral blood sample, and the peripheral blood mononuclear cells from that sample were used for TCR beta sequencing. Genomic DNA was extracted from the blood cell samples with the Qiagen DNeasy Blood Extraction Kit. The germline V gene yields SGHRS for CDR1 and YFSETQ for CDR2. Measured from the cysteine to the phenylalanine, the CDR3 is 9 residues long. The DNA shown is the 27-base CDR3, in frame from base 1. V loses 7 bases, J loses 11 bases, and the germline ends lie 9 bases apart.

The chain employs TRBV5-1 and TRBJ1-1; there is no confident call for the D gene. The TCR was taken from a man between 18 and 35 years old in good health and CMV-seronegative. The sample comprised PBMCs. The CDR3 corresponds to CASPGGAFF. At the DNA level, the sequence is TGCGCCAGCCCCGGAGGGGCTTTCTTT. Where the CDR3 stops, the reference TRBV5-1 and TRBJ1-1 genes take over; the full variable domain is KAGVTQTPRYLIKTRGQQVTLSCSPISGHRSVSWYQQTPGQGLQFLFEYFSETQRNKGNFPGRFSGRQFSNSRSEMNVSTLELGDSALYLCASPGGAFFGQGTRLTVV.